These 32 T cell receptor beta chains originate from one sample sequenced in a study of cytomegalovirus exposure and HLA in healthy donors. Amplification used 60 Vbeta primers and 13 Jbeta primers. Profiling relied on immunoSEQ multiplex PCR, and the TCRdb table lists in-frame clones only, not all of them. The table lists about 93,000 clones, around 74% of them singletons. What was sequenced was PBMCs. Every receptor here comes from a boy aged 5 to 17 in good health and CMV-seronegative.

V usage is TRBV11-2 and J usage is TRBJ2-1; D perhaps matches TRBD2 (5 bases). Germline V lookup: CDR1 SGHAT, CDR2 FQNNGV. V dropped 5 bases and J dropped 0 bases, with 20 bases sitting between them. The CDR3 has 18 residues. CDR3: CASSTPIVSASSYNEQFF. Here the CDR3 DNA reads TGTGCCAGCAGCACCCCGATCGTTAGCGCAAGCTCCTACAATGAGCAGTTCTTC.

Here the CDR3 reads CASSQDGVKATKQFF. The CDR3 DNA reads TGCGCCAGCAGCCAAGATGGTGTTAAGGCCACTAAGCAGTTCTTC. V and J are TRBV4-3 and TRBJ2-1, with D unclear. Deletions cut 0 bases from V and 11 bases from J, with 17 bases between. The CDR3 is 15 residues long. Germline CDR1 reads LGHNA; CDR2 reads YSLEER.

The chain employs TRBV15 and TRBJ1-2; 8 bases are shared with TRBD1. J was trimmed by 0 bases and V by 5 bases; bases with no gene match: 5. This CDR3 comprises 15 residues. Germline CDR1 LNHNV, CDR2 YYDKDF (reference sequence). The CDR3 here is CATSGPDRANYGYTF. CDR3 DNA: TGTGCCACCAGCGGGCCGGACAGGGCTAACTATGGCTACACCTTC.

This sequence joins TRBV6-1 and TRBJ2-7; D is undetermined. This CDR3 is 17 amino acids long. V lost 2 bases and J lost 5, with 22 bases in between. In germline, CDR1 is MNHNS, CDR2 SASEGT. The CDR3 is CASSEPIRREGSNEQYF. The CDR3 bases are TGTGCCAGCAGTGAACCTATCCGGAGAGAAGGTAGTAACGAGCAGTACTTC.

The V call is TRBV28, the J call TRBJ1-1; no clear D gene. Germline values: CDR1 MDHEN, CDR2 SYDVKM. V lost 6 bases, J lost 4 bases, and 12 bases lay in between. The CDR3 covers 13 residues. The CDR3 DNA reads as TGTGCCAGCAGCCGAACCCTACTCACTGAAGCTTTCTTT. Its translation: CASSRTLLTEAFF.

V gene TRBV28 combines with J gene TRBJ1-1, with D possibly TRBD1 on 5 matching bases. The CDR3 has 14 residues. V was clipped by 7 bases and J by 6 bases, with 18 bases between them. CDR1 MDHEN and CDR2 SYDVKM come from the germline V gene. CDR3 sequence: CASNSQGISAEAFF. CDR3 DNA sequence: TGTGCCAGCAATTCGCAGGGAATTTCGGCTGAAGCTTTCTTT.

The CDR3: CASTLGAGGNQPQHF. CDR3 DNA: TGTGCCAGCACCCTGGGGGCAGGGGGCAATCAGCCCCAGCATTTT. The chain links TRBV28 to TRBJ1-5; tentatively, D is TRBD1 (6 bases). The germline CDR1 and CDR2 sequences are MDHEN and SYDVKM. This CDR3 has 15 residues. V shed 7 bases and J shed 2 bases, with 15 bases lying between them.

The chain couples TRBV9 to TRBJ1-4; no reliable D call. There are 14 residues in the CDR3. V shed 2 bases and J shed 5 bases, with 10 bases lying between them. Germline assignment: CDR1 SGDLS and CDR2 YYNGEE. Here the CDR3 DNA reads TGTGCCAGCAGCGTCGGCAGGTCGAATGAAAAACTGTTTTTT. Translated, it gives CASSVGRSNEKLFF.

The genes are TRBV9 and TRBJ2-3; TRBD2 matches 7 bases. The V segment lost 1 base and the J segment 2 bases; nucleotides outside the gene matches: 4. The CDR3 covers 15 residues. Germline CDR1 reads SGDLS; CDR2 reads YYNGEE. CDR3 sequence (DNA): TGTGCCAGCAGCGTAAGCGGGGCGGACACAGATACGCAGTATTTT. It specifies CASSVSGADTDTQYF.

In this sample, this clone turned up a few times. J is TRBJ1-5 and V is TRBV2; 9 bases are a match to TRBD1. The germline V gene has CDR1 SNHLY and CDR2 FYNNEI. There are 16 residues in the CDR3. J was trimmed by 4 bases and V by 2 bases; bases with no gene match: 6. This chain's CDR3 is CASSEIGTGFNQPQHF. CDR3 in DNA: TGTGCCAGCAGTGAAATTGGGACAGGGTTTAATCAGCCCCAGCATTTT.

This chain joins TRBV18 and TRBJ1-6, with 10 bases matching TRBD1. CDR3 size: 15 residues. V dropped 3 bases and J dropped 8; count of bases not matched to a gene: 4. The germline V gene has CDR1 KGHSH and CDR2 LQKENI. Here the CDR3 DNA reads TGTGCCAGCTCACCGACAGGGGGCCGGGATTCACCCCTCCACTTT. Encoded protein: CASSPTGGRDSPLHF.

The V call is TRBV6-4, the J call TRBJ2-3; D remains ambiguous. V dropped 2 bases and J dropped 7 bases, with 13 bases sitting between them. The V gene's germline CDR1 is MRHNA and CDR2 SNTAGT. The CDR3 loop spans 14 amino acids. The CDR3, as DNA: TGTGCCAGCAGTGACAAAACGGCGGTGTATACGCAGTATTTT. It translates to CASSDKTAVYTQYF.

J is TRBJ2-1 and V is TRBV15; 7 bases line up with TRBD2. Germline trimming cut 3 bases from V and 3 bases from J; bases unmatched to any gene: 11. The germline gives CDR1 LNHNV, CDR2 YYDKDF (reference sequence). The CDR3 is 17 residues long. In DNA form, the CDR3 reads TGTGCCACCAGCAGGCGACGGGCCGGGGGGTTCTACAATGAGCAGTTCTTC. It encodes CATSRRRAGGFYNEQFF.

The J gene is TRBJ1-5, the V gene TRBV7-8, with D perhaps TRBD1 (5 bases). CDR3 size: 16 residues. V lost 1 base and J 4 bases, leaving 14 bases between the germline ends. From germline, CDR1 is SGHVS and CDR2 FQNEAQ. The CDR3, as DNA: TGTGCCAGCAGCTTAGTTGTGGCAGGGAAAAATCAGCCCCAGCATTTT. It yields the protein CASSLVVAGKNQPQHF.

The chain has TRBV19 and TRBJ1-5; 7 bases are shared with TRBD1. V lost 3 bases and J lost 3; bases outside the gene matches: 2. Germline V lookup: CDR1 LNHDA, CDR2 SQIVND (reference sequence). The CDR3 runs to 14 residues. The CDR3 sequence is CASSMGQFNQPQHF. The CDR3 DNA reads as TGTGCCAGTAGTATGGGACAGTTCAATCAGCCCCAGCATTTT.

This chain links TRBV7-9 with TRBJ2-1; 10 bases fit TRBD2. The CDR3 is 15 residues long. CDR1 and CDR2 (germline): SEHNR, FQNEAQ (reference sequence). Unmatched junction bases numbered 7, after V lost 4 bases and J lost 7 bases. CDR3 region: CASSSTSGIRNEQFF. As DNA, the CDR3 is TGTGCCAGCAGCTCAACTAGCGGGATAAGGAATGAGCAGTTCTTC.

This clone was detected once. The chain joins TRBV29-1 to TRBJ1-2; unclear D gene. Trimming stripped 5 bases from V and 2 bases from J, with 18 bases between. The V gene's germline CDR1 is SQVTM and CDR2 ANQGSEA. The CDR3 has 15 amino acids. The CDR3 loop reads CSVPKTPEKNYGYTF. The CDR3 coding sequence is TGCAGCGTTCCAAAGACACCAGAAAAGAACTATGGCTACACCTTC.

The chain links TRBV28 to TRBJ1-5; D is possibly TRBD1 (5 bases). Germline V gene data show CDR1 as MDHEN and CDR2 as SYDVKM. The CDR3 has 14 residues. The V end was cut by 8 bases, the J end by 6 bases, with 17 bases between. The CDR3 loop is CASHFRGLAQPQHF. CDR3 DNA: TGTGCCAGCCATTTTCGGGGGTTGGCTCAGCCCCAGCATTTT.

The chain employs TRBV6-5 and TRBJ2-1; 11 positions match TRBD2. The germline V gene encodes CDR1 MNHEY and CDR2 SVGAGI. J gave up 7 bases and V 5 bases, and 7 bases lay outside the gene matches. This CDR3 spans 15 amino acids. CDR3 sequence: CASSRLAGGFNEQFF. The CDR3 nucleotides are TGTGCCAGCAGTAGGCTAGCGGGAGGCTTTAATGAGCAGTTCTTC.

This chain joins TRBV27 and TRBJ2-1; 9 positions agree with TRBD1. The CDR3 is 14 residues long. Per germline, CDR1 MNHEY and CDR2 SMNVEV (reference sequence). Unmatched junction bases numbered 2, after V lost 3 bases and J lost 5 bases. CDR3 sequence: CASSFDRGNNEQFF. The CDR3 nucleotides are TGTGCCAGCAGTTTCGACAGGGGGAACAATGAGCAGTTCTTC.

The rearrangement uses TRBV6-5 and TRBJ1-1, with D perhaps TRBD1 (5 bases). V gave up 5 bases and J gave up 5 bases, with 18 bases separating them. The CDR3 runs to 15 residues. The germline CDR1 and CDR2 sequences are MNHEY and SVGAGI. The CDR3 nucleotides are TGTGCCAGCAGTCCGCATCGCGTTGGGGGGACTGAAGCTTTCTTT. This gives the protein CASSPHRVGGTEAFF.

The chain employs TRBV11-2 and TRBJ2-5, with 10 bases that match TRBD2. Germline V gives CDR1 SGHAT, CDR2 FQNNGV. The CDR3 spans 15 residues. V shed 3 bases, J shed 0 bases, and the junction held 1 base outside the gene matches. The chain's CDR3 is CASSFGLADQETQYF. Written as DNA, the CDR3 is TGTGCCAGCAGCTTCGGACTAGCGGACCAAGAGACCCAGTACTTC.

The chain's CDR3 is CASSPTSGSGETQYF. The CDR3 DNA reads as TGTGCCAGCAGCCCTACTAGCGGGAGTGGAGAGACCCAGTACTTC. V usage is TRBV14 and J usage is TRBJ2-5; 11 positions agree with TRBD2. The CDR3 has 15 amino acids. CDR1 is SGHDN and CDR2 is FVKESK in the germline V gene. J gave up 4 bases and V 4 bases, and 5 bases lay outside the gene matches.

The genes are TRBV5-4 and TRBJ1-2; 9 nucleotides match TRBD1. Trimming took 4 bases from V and 6 from J; bases not matched to a gene: 22. The CDR3 spans 19 residues. Germline CDR1 is SGHNT and CDR2 is YYREEE (reference sequence). The CDR3 sequence: CASSMGTLPGQGRKDGYTF. CDR3 coding DNA: TGTGCCAGCAGCATGGGAACTCTACCGGGACAGGGAAGAAAGGATGGCTACACCTTC.

This clone showed up just a few times. The rearrangement links TRBV10-3 to TRBJ2-7; the D is unclear. Per the germline V gene, CDR1 is ENHRY and CDR2 is SYGVKD. The V end lost 0 bases, the J end lost 1 base, and 13 bases lay between the germline ends. The CDR3 has 16 amino acids. As DNA, the CDR3 is TGTGCCATCAGTGAGTCGAGTGTAGTCTTGTCCTACGAGCAGTACTTC. Protein sequence: CAISESSVVLSYEQYF.

This chain joins TRBV7-2 and TRBJ2-7, with TRBD1 matching over 8 bases. J was trimmed by 4 bases and V by 7 bases; bases with no gene match: 6. Germline assignment: CDR1 SGHTA and CDR2 FQGNSA. The CDR3 runs 13 residues. This CDR3 reads CASIGQGLYEQYF. The DNA for the CDR3 is TGTGCCAGCATAGGACAGGGATTATACGAGCAGTACTTC.

The chain has TRBV19 and TRBJ1-3; tentatively, D is TRBD1 (6 bases). Trimming removed 5 bases at V and 0 bases at J, with 23 bases between. From germline, CDR1 is LNHDA and CDR2 SQIVND (reference sequence). This CDR3 comprises 19 residues. CDR3 sequence (DNA): TGTGCCAGTAGTTATCTACCGGGACATTCTATACTCTCTGGAAACACCATATATTTT. Protein: CASSYLPGHSILSGNTIYF.

The chain joins TRBV10-3 to TRBJ2-3; D is possibly TRBD2 (7 bases). From germline, CDR1 is ENHRY and CDR2 SYGVKD. The CDR3 is 17 residues long. V was shortened by 0 bases and J by 0 bases, with 13 bases between the two germline ends. CDR3 sequence: CAISESRRGRSTDTQYF. The CDR3 nucleotides read TGTGCCATCAGTGAGTCCCGGCGGGGGCGAAGCACAGATACGCAGTATTTT.

V gene TRBV6-5 combines with J gene TRBJ1-2; TRBD1 matches at 7 bases. V lost 8 bases, J lost 8 bases, and 14 bases stayed unmatched. The CDR3 has 14 amino acids. Germline assignment: CDR1 MNHEY and CDR2 SVGAGI. CDR3 sequence: CASGYPTGADGYTF. CDR3 in DNA: TGTGCCAGCGGATACCCAACAGGGGCCGACGGCTACACCTTC.

This clone has more than one count but fewer than ten. This rearrangement joins TRBV29-1 to TRBJ2-5, with 12 bases matching TRBD2. The V gene's germline CDR1 is SQVTM and CDR2 ANQGSEA. The CDR3 sequence is 13 residues long. V shed 4 bases and J 10 bases; nucleotides not matched to a gene: 7. CDR3 in amino acids: CSVASLAGGLQYF. The CDR3 bases are TGCAGCGTTGCGTCCCTAGCGGGAGGGCTCCAGTACTTC. Variable domain in full (rest from reference TRBV29-1 and TRBJ2-5): SAVISQKPSRDICQRGTSLTIQCQVDSQVTMMFWYRQQPGQSLTLIATANQGSEATYESGFVIDKFPISRPNLTFSTLTVSNMSPEDSSIYLCSVASLAGGLQYFGPGTRLLVL.

This clone occurred a few times. The J gene is TRBJ2-1, the V gene TRBV7-2, with D unresolved. V was pared by 0 bases and J by 13 bases, with 10 bases between. This CDR3 comprises 12 residues. The germline CDR1 and CDR2 sequences are SGHTA and FQGNSA. As DNA, the CDR3 is TGTGCCAGCAGCTTAGCGGCGTGGGCCCAGTTCTTC. This sequence encodes CASSLAAWAQFF.

The rearrangement links TRBV7-8 to TRBJ2-3; 8 nucleotides align to TRBD1. J gave up 5 bases and V 5 bases, and 6 bases lay outside the gene matches. This CDR3 has 14 amino acids. The germline CDR1 and CDR2 sequences are SGHVS and FQNEAQ. CDR3 DNA sequence: TGTGCCAGCAGCCCGCAGGGGGCGATAGATACGCAGTATTTT. Translating it yields CASSPQGAIDTQYF.